The clone carrying this T cell receptor beta chain was recorded once. The data originate from a study of type 1 and type 2 diabetes patients. CDR1 SNHLY and CDR2 FYNNEI come from the germline V gene. The CDR3 runs 14 residues. Unmatched junction bases numbered 9, after V lost 6 bases and J lost 6 bases. Each diabetic donor fulfilled classification criteria for either type 1 or type 2. Roughly 9.5 milliliters of peripheral blood were collected from each participant. PCR was run on genomic DNA. Multiplex PCR with 30 forward and 13 reverse primers amplified the TCR beta CDR3. TCRdb re-called the multiplex PCR reads through MiXCR, storing one row per CDR3 protein. The sample consists of 270,000 or so distinct CDR3 sequences, around 47% of them appearing once.

This clonotype originated in a young man with type 2 diabetes. The rearrangement uses TRBV2 and TRBJ2-7; the match to TRBD1 covers 9 bases. The specimen was peripheral blood mononuclear cells (PBMCs). The chain's CDR3 is CASSYDRGSVEQYF. CDR3 DNA: TGTGCCAGCAGCTATGACAGGGGGTCAGTCGAGCAGTACTTC.